This T cell receptor beta chain was obtained from a study of post-analysis software for immune sequencing data. Study as a whole: Clinical courses comprised relapsing-remitting, secondary progressive and progressive-relapsing multiple sclerosis. Overall study results and limits: Controls showed lower frequencies than patients for several TRBV segments, and TRBV5-6, TRBV5-1 and TRBV20-1 were among these.

J was trimmed by 2 bases and V by 0 bases; bases with no gene match: 5. Per germline, CDR1 SGHRS and CDR2 YFSETQ. There are 15 residues in the CDR3. Only a few counts were recorded for this clonotype. Its antigen is unidentified. TCR beta cDNA libraries had unique molecular identifiers. TCRdb processed the PCR reads anew with MiXCR; each CDR3 protein has one entry. Of 450,000 to 650,000 distinct CDR3 sequences listed, 44% were seen once; the top ten hold 1.5% to 2%. The sequenced material came from blood. This TCR was recovered from a girl aged 5 to 17 with multiple sclerosis. V and J are TRBV5-1 and TRBJ2-7; TRBD2 agrees at 7 bases. CDR3 residues: CASSLAGTTAYEQYF. CDR3 DNA sequence: TGCGCCAGCAGCTTGGCCGGGACTACTGCCTACGAGCAGTACTTC.